This TCR beta chain was recovered during a study of lymphopenia after photon versus proton radiotherapy. Study-level points and caveats: Post-nadir diversity loss with photons came from oligoclonal expansion, particularly CD8+ Temra cells. Relative stability marked proton patients; photon patients lost diversity and naive cells. In patients who died, overall survival fell as post-nadir TCR diversity dropped more.

The CDR3 loop spans 18 amino acids. CDR1 and CDR2 from the germline V gene are SGHDN and FVKESK. Trimming took 0 bases from V and 2 from J; bases not matched to a gene: 11. On this clone: The antigen remains unidentified.

Produced via immunoSEQ multiplex PCR; TCRdb's table is partial and in-frame only. Of around 26,000 clones listed, around 90% are singletons. This sequence was found in a woman aged 45-65 years with cholangiocarcinoma. The chain recombines TRBV14 with TRBJ2-3, with 7 bases that match TRBD2. Material: peripheral blood, obtained from a patient treated with photon-based radiotherapy. This CDR3 reads CASSQDQRLAVITDTQYF. In DNA form, the CDR3 reads TGTGCCAGCAGCCAAGATCAGAGGCTAGCGGTGATCACAGATACGCAGTATTTT.